The 21 T cell receptor beta chains listed next were all sequenced from one sample in a study of PD-L1 blockade in urothelial cancer listed by TCRdb under 2017. Library preparation used the immunoSEQ multiplex PCR assay. TCRdb stores this immuneACCESS table with in-frame sequences only. Part of the clones is absent; in the studies checked, under half of the shortfall reflects unresolved V genes, and no reason is known for the rest. In this sample the table shows approximately 100,000 clones, roughly 84% of which occur a single time. 2% to 3% of the sample goes to the ten largest clones. The sequences come from PBMCs, collected around atezolizumab (anti-PD-L1) treatment. These receptors were obtained from a man aged 50-59 years with urothelial cancer.

The table lists this clone with a few counts. The J gene is TRBJ1-5, the V gene TRBV6-5; TRBD1 agrees at 8 bases. This CDR3 has 15 residues. J lost 6 bases, V lost 5 bases, and 9 bases had no gene match. CDR1 MNHEY and CDR2 SVGAGI come from the germline V gene. The CDR3 bases are TGTGCCAGCAGTAACGACAGGGGACCGGGTCAGCCCCAGCATTTT. It is translated as CASSNDRGPGQPQHF.

The chain couples TRBV5-1 to TRBJ2-5, with D unresolved. Trimming took off 5 bases at V and 1 base at J, with 12 bases between the two ends. CDR3 length equals 14 residues. Germline V gene data show CDR1 as SGHRS and CDR2 as YFSETQ. CDR3 bases: TGCGCCAGCAGTTATAGAGAAGTCCAAGAGACCCAGTACTTC. Translating it yields CASSYREVQETQYF.

This chain links TRBV4-2 with TRBJ2-1; 9 bases map to TRBD2. The germline CDR1 and CDR2 sequences are LGHNA and YNFKEQ. V was clipped by 1 base and J by 5 bases; unmatched bases: 18. This CDR3 is built from 20 residues. DNA of the CDR3: TGTGCCAGCAGCCAAGCACCGAGGGGCTGGCGGGAGGGCCGGAACAATGAGCAGTTCTTC. As protein: CASSQAPRGWREGRNNEQFF.

The CDR3 loop reads CASSFYPGEQFF. Here the CDR3 DNA reads TGTGCCAGCAGCTTCTATCCGGGTGAGCAGTTCTTC. The chain carries TRBV5-6 and TRBJ2-1; D is uncertain. From germline, CDR1 is SGHDT and CDR2 YYEEEE. Trimming pared 2 bases from V and 9 bases from J, leaving 9 bases between. The CDR3 has 12 residues.

This chain links TRBV7-8 with TRBJ1-1, with a weak D call TRBD1 (5 bases). The CDR3 sequence is 16 residues long. The V gene lost 6 bases and the J gene lost 7 bases, with 24 bases spanning the gap. Looked up from germline, CDR1 is SGHVS and CDR2 is FQNEAQ. CDR3 in DNA: TGTGCCAGCAGTTTAATTCCCCCGCCAGCCAGGGTTGAAGCTTTCTTT. The encoded protein is CASSLIPPPARVEAFF.

The count of this clone is one. J is TRBJ2-3 and V is TRBV28; D is ambiguous. The CDR3 runs to 14 residues. Trimming left V 5 bases short and J 1 base short, with 10 bases between. From germline, CDR1 is MDHEN and CDR2 SYDVKM. DNA of the CDR3: TGTGCCAGCAGTCCAGTCCTTGGCACAGATACGCAGTATTTT. Translating it yields CASSPVLGTDTQYF.

V gene TRBV5-1 combines with J gene TRBJ1-1, with D unresolved. Per the germline V gene, CDR1 is SGHRS and CDR2 is YFSETQ. V was clipped by 9 bases and J by 6 bases, with 18 bases between them. The CDR3 totals 13 residues. DNA for the CDR3: TGCGCCACCCGCTTTGAGGGTTTCCCTGAAGCTTTCTTT. Protein product: CATRFEGFPEAFF.

The chain uses TRBV4-1 and TRBJ1-1; TRBD1 aligns across 7 bases. Germline assignment: CDR1 MGHRA and CDR2 YSYEKL. The CDR3 contains 17 residues. J was trimmed by 0 bases and V by 4 bases; bases with no gene match: 11. The CDR3 is CASSPDRAGFVNTEAFF. The CDR3 DNA sequence: TGCGCCAGCAGCCCTGACAGGGCAGGATTTGTGAACACTGAAGCTTTCTTT.

This chain uses TRBV5-1 with TRBJ2-3, with TRBD2 matching over 8 bases. Germline V gene data show CDR1 as SGHRS and CDR2 as YFSETQ. The J segment lost 3 bases and the V segment lost 1 base, leaving 4 bases of the junction unmatched. This CDR3 is 15 amino acids long. The CDR3 is CASSLTGLGTDTQYF. In nucleotides, the CDR3 is TGCGCCAGCAGCTTGACGGGACTAGGTACAGATACGCAGTATTTT. Full variable domain (rest looked up from reference TRBV5-1 and TRBJ2-3): KAGVTQTPRYLIKTRGQQVTLSCSPISGHRSVSWYQQTPGQGLQFLFEYFSETQRNKGNFPGRFSGRQFSNSRSEMNVSTLELGDSALYLCASSLTGLGTDTQYFGPGTRLTVL.

The V and J genes are TRBV6-1 and TRBJ1-1; weak D call: TRBD1 (5 bases). The CDR3 consists of 13 residues. The germline CDR1 and CDR2 sequences are MNHNS and SASEGT. Trimming removed 8 bases at V and 1 base at J, with 11 bases between. The CDR3 DNA reads TGTGCCAGCTACCGACAGACGAACACTGAAGCTTTCTTT. It translates to CASYRQTNTEAFF.

The chain joins TRBV9 to TRBJ2-6, with no clear D. Germline V gene lookup returns CDR1 SGDLS and CDR2 YYNGEE. The ends were cut back, 4 bases at V and 4 bases at J, with 18 bases in the middle. The length of the CDR3 is 17 residues. As DNA, the CDR3 is TGTGCCAGCAGCCTCCGACATGGGTCAGGCGGGGCCAACGTCCTGACTTTC. Its translation: CASSLRHGSGGANVLTF.

The CDR3 DNA is TGTGCCAGCAGTTTGGAGCGGTTTTACAATGAGCAGTTCTTC. It translates to CASSLERFYNEQFF. J is TRBJ2-1 and V is TRBV27; possible D gene TRBD2, 5 bases. Trimming took 3 bases from V and 4 from J, leaving 10 bases between them. The CDR3 consists of 14 residues. The germline V gene has CDR1 MNHEY and CDR2 SMNVEV (reference sequence).

The rearrangement joins TRBV19 to TRBJ2-1, with D possibly being TRBD2 (6 bases). The CDR3 covers 13 residues. Germline V CDR1 and CDR2: LNHDA, SQIVND (reference sequence). V was clipped by 9 bases and J by 8 bases, with 17 bases between them. The CDR3 reads CASRLREGYEQFF. DNA of the CDR3: TGTGCCAGCCGCTTGCGGGAAGGTTATGAGCAGTTCTTC.

This clone showed up just a few times. The genes are TRBV7-9 and TRBJ2-1, with 10 bases that match TRBD2. The V gene's germline CDR1 is SEHNR and CDR2 FQNEAQ (reference sequence). V dropped 3 bases and J dropped 7; count of bases not matched to a gene: 6. This CDR3 has 15 residues. DNA of the CDR3: TGTGCCAGCAGCTTTGCTAGCGGGAGTTGGAATGAGCAGTTCTTC. As protein: CASSFASGSWNEQFF.

The rearrangement uses TRBV19 and TRBJ2-3; 11 nucleotides line up with TRBD2. J lost 6 bases, V lost 8 bases, and 10 bases had no gene match. The germline CDR1 and CDR2 sequences are LNHDA and SQIVND (reference sequence). The CDR3 is 15 amino acids. CDR3 bases: TGTGCCAGTCAAGGACTAGCGGGTATTTCGGATACGCAGTATTTT. Amino acid sequence: CASQGLAGISDTQYF.

The table lists this clone with a count of one. V usage is TRBV5-8 and J usage is TRBJ2-3; D perhaps matches TRBD2 (5 bases). The germline CDR1 and CDR2 sequences are SGHTS and YDEGEE. The length of the CDR3 is 14 residues. The V end lost 5 bases, the J end lost 2 bases, and 12 bases lay between the germline ends. The CDR3 nucleotides read TGTGCCAGCAGGTCCAAGCGGTTCACAGATACGCAGTATTTT. Translated, it gives CASRSKRFTDTQYF.

The sample holds one count of this clone. The chain has TRBV4-1 and TRBJ1-1, with D unclear. The CDR3 consists of 16 residues. Germline V gene sequence: CDR1 MGHRA, CDR2 YSYEKL. The ends were cut back, 4 bases at V and 0 bases at J, with 15 bases in the middle. The CDR3 coding sequence is TGCGCCAGCAGCCTCCGACCGCAGGCCATGAACACTGAAGCTTTCTTT. This translates into CASSLRPQAMNTEAFF.

The chain links TRBV7-2 to TRBJ2-2; weak D call: TRBD2 (6 bases). V lost 4 bases, J lost 6 bases, and 12 bases lay in between. Per the germline V gene, CDR1 is SGHTA and CDR2 is FQGNSA. This CDR3 comprises 14 residues. In nucleotides, the CDR3 is TGTGCCAGCAGCTCCCGGTCTAGCGCCGGGGAGCTGTTTTTT. This sequence encodes CASSSRSSAGELFF.

The chain uses TRBV28 and TRBJ2-7, with 9 bases aligning to TRBD1. The V and J ends lost 6 bases and 2 bases, in that order; junction bases with no gene match: 5. Germline V CDR1 and CDR2: MDHEN, SYDVKM. The CDR3 totals 14 residues. Here the CDR3 reads CASSPGTGPYEQYF. The CDR3 DNA reads TGTGCCAGCAGCCCTGGGACAGGGCCCTACGAGCAGTACTTC. The complete variable domain, with remaining parts taken from reference TRBV28 and TRBJ2-7, reads DVKVTQSSRYLVKRTGEKVFLECVQDMDHENMFWYRQDPGLGLRLIYFSYDVKMKEKGDIPEGYSVSREKKERFSLILESASTNQTSMYLCASSPGTGPYEQYFGPGTRLTVT.

The rearrangement uses TRBV28 and TRBJ1-2; tentatively, D is TRBD1 (5 bases). Germline assignment: CDR1 MDHEN and CDR2 SYDVKM. The CDR3 covers 15 residues. V shed 5 bases and J shed 3 bases, with 16 bases lying between them. Here the CDR3 DNA reads TGTGCCAGCAGTAATATTGGCAGGGTTCACTATGGCTACACCTTC. This codes for CASSNIGRVHYGYTF.

The gene calls are TRBV10-3 and TRBJ1-5, with 7 bases identical to TRBD1. Germline V gives CDR1 ENHRY, CDR2 SYGVKD. This CDR3 contains 13 residues. V lost 6 bases, J lost 3 bases, and 2 bases stayed unmatched. CDR3 amino acids: CAIRGQINQPQHF. Here the CDR3 DNA reads TGTGCCATCAGGGGACAGATCAATCAGCCCCAGCATTTT.